Shown below are 20 T cell receptor beta chains from a single sample sequenced in a study of control samples from healthy donors and cancer patients. TCRdb's copy holds only in-frame clones and misses some; the assay was immunoSEQ multiplex PCR. This sample has 130,000 or so clones, with about nine tenths found just once. Sequenced sample: blood. These receptors came from a woman aged 45 to 65 in good health.

This clone was detected a few times. CDR3: CASSSSLDSYEQYF. CDR3 DNA sequence: TGTGCCAGCAGCTCTAGTTTAGACTCCTACGAGCAGTACTTC. The rearrangement links TRBV7-9 to TRBJ2-7, with D uncertain. CDR1 and CDR2 from the germline V gene are SEHNR and FQNEAQ (reference sequence). This CDR3 region has 14 residues. V gave up 4 bases and J gave up 0 bases, with 10 bases separating them.

The genes are TRBV19 and TRBJ1-1; 8 bases match TRBD1. V gave up 6 bases and J gave up 5 bases; unmatched junction bases: 5. CDR3 size: 13 residues. CDR1 LNHDA and CDR2 SQIVND come from the germline V gene (reference sequence). The CDR3 DNA follows: TGTGCCAGTAGCTACAGGGGGAGGACTGAAGCTTTCTTT. It specifies CASSYRGRTEAFF.

This clone came up once. J is TRBJ2-3 and V is TRBV4-1; 8 nucleotides align to TRBD2. Germline V gives CDR1 MGHRA, CDR2 YSYEKL. This CDR3 is built from 18 residues. Unmatched junction bases numbered 10, after V lost 0 bases and J lost 2 bases. This CDR3 reads CASSQEYFGTRVTDTQYF. The CDR3 DNA sequence: TGCGCCAGCAGCCAAGAATATTTCGGGACTAGGGTCACAGATACGCAGTATTTT.

This chain uses TRBV2 with TRBJ2-7; D possibly corresponds to TRBD2 (6 bases). The V end lost 1 base, the J end lost 5 bases, and 12 bases lay between the germline ends. CDR1 is SNHLY and CDR2 is FYNNEI in the germline V gene. There are 14 residues in the CDR3. CDR3 in DNA: TGTGCCAGCAGTGAAGGGAGGGTTTACGACGAGCAGTACTTC. It yields the protein CASSEGRVYDEQYF.

This sequence joins TRBV27 and TRBJ1-1; D not resolved. CDR1 is MNHEY and CDR2 is SMNVEV in the germline V gene (reference sequence). This CDR3 is built from 14 residues. V shed 6 bases and J shed 1 base, with 12 bases lying between them. CDR3 nucleotide sequence: TGTGCCAGCAGAATTGCTAGAGGGAACACTGAAGCTTTCTTT. It translates to CASRIARGNTEAFF.

About this clone itself: The sample holds other DNA sequences that translate to the same CDR3. The rearrangement links TRBV14 to TRBJ1-1, with D unresolved. Trimming cost V 1 base and J 1 base, with 7 bases left between them. CDR1 is SGHDN and CDR2 is FVKESK in the germline V gene. The CDR3 consists of 14 residues. The CDR3 reads CASSQVRGNTEAFF. CDR3 coding DNA: TGTGCCAGCAGCCAAGTCCGCGGGAACACTGAAGCTTTCTTT.

The rearrangement uses TRBV12-3 or TRBV12-4 and TRBJ2-3; D ambiguous. V lost 6 bases and J lost 5, with 9 bases in between. The CDR3 is 12 amino acids. The CDR3 nucleotides are TGTGCCAGCAGAGGTGGCGGAGATACGCAGTATTTT. Its protein product is CASRGGGDTQYF.

The chain couples TRBV5-6 to TRBJ2-3; 10 nucleotides align to TRBD2. V shed 0 bases, J shed 2 bases, and the junction held 3 bases outside the gene matches. Germline CDR1 is SGHDT and CDR2 is YYEEEE. This CDR3 contains 16 residues. The CDR3 nucleotides are TGTGCCAGCAGCTTGGGGACTAGCGGCCCCACAGATACGCAGTATTTT. It specifies CASSLGTSGPTDTQYF.

This clone was seen only once. This chain links TRBV5-1 with TRBJ2-1, with D unresolved. The germline V gene has CDR1 SGHRS and CDR2 YFSETQ. Trimming cost V 4 bases and J 8 bases, with 13 bases left between them. The CDR3 extends over 13 amino acids. CDR3 sequence: CASSAAPLHEQFF. DNA for the CDR3: TGCGCCAGCAGCGCGGCCCCCCTCCATGAGCAGTTCTTC. Supplemented by reference TRBV5-1 and TRBJ2-1, the full variable domain reads KAGVTQTPRYLIKTRGQQVTLSCSPISGHRSVSWYQQTPGQGLQFLFEYFSETQRNKGNFPGRFSGRQFSNSRSEMNVSTLELGDSALYLCASSAAPLHEQFFGPGTRLTVL.

V usage is TRBV12-2 and J usage is TRBJ2-6; TRBD1, as called in the table, went unchecked against the DNA. TRBV12-2 represents a pseudogene. The CDR3 runs 18 residues. The CDR3 sequence is CASRSRDRGYSGANVLTF. The CDR3 DNA is TGTGCAAGTCGCTCCCGGGACAGGGGTTACTCTGGGGCCAACGTCCTGACTTTC.

The chain uses TRBV7-9 and TRBJ2-2, with D perhaps TRBD2 (6 bases). The ends were cut back, 3 bases at V and 5 bases at J, with 19 bases in the middle. This CDR3 spans 17 amino acids. CDR1 is SEHNR and CDR2 is FQNEAQ in the germline V gene (reference sequence). CDR3 bases: TGTGCCAGCAGCTTGGGGCGCGGGGAGACGCGGACCGGGGAGCTGTTTTTT. Its protein is CASSLGRGETRTGELFF.

The chain couples TRBV18 to TRBJ2-1; D ambiguous. The germline gives CDR1 KGHSH, CDR2 LQKENI. The CDR3 runs to 16 residues. The V end lost 1 base, the J end lost 2 bases, and 12 bases lay between the germline ends. CDR3 sequence (DNA): TGTGCCAGCTCACCACTCCCGGACGGAACCTACAATGAGCAGTTCTTC. Its translation: CASSPLPDGTYNEQFF.

This clone has only a few counts. The chain joins TRBV6-5 to TRBJ2-1; 10 nucleotides align to TRBD2. The V and J ends lost 6 bases and 9 bases, in that order; junction bases with no gene match: 11. From germline, CDR1 is MNHEY and CDR2 SVGAGI. This CDR3 is built from 15 residues. The CDR3, as DNA: TGTGCCAGCAGAGAGCTAGCGGGAGATGGGGGTGAGCAGTTCTTC. It yields the protein CASRELAGDGGEQFF.

V usage is TRBV5-1 and J usage is TRBJ1-6; 7 bases line up with TRBD1. Germline trimming cut 7 bases from V and 6 bases from J; bases unmatched to any gene: 7. This CDR3 comprises 14 residues. Germline V gene data show CDR1 as SGHRS and CDR2 as YFSETQ. CDR3 coding DNA: TGCGCCAGCCAGTCGGGACAGCCTAATTCACCCCTCCACTTT. Translated, it gives CASQSGQPNSPLHF.

The J gene is TRBJ1-4, the V gene TRBV28; D gene ambiguous. Per germline, CDR1 MDHEN and CDR2 SYDVKM. The CDR3 extends over 14 amino acids. Trimming took off 1 base at V and 7 bases at J, with 10 bases between the two ends. Here the CDR3 reads CASSLYRGREKLFF. The CDR3 DNA sequence: TGTGCCAGCAGTTTATACAGAGGCCGTGAAAAACTGTTTTTT.

This chain links TRBV19 with TRBJ2-3; 9 bases map to TRBD2. Unmatched junction bases numbered 7, after V lost 7 bases and J lost 2 bases. This CDR3 has 15 amino acids. Germline V gene data show CDR1 as LNHDA and CDR2 as SQIVND (reference sequence). CDR3 protein: CASTASGDYTDTQYF. CDR3 in DNA: TGTGCCAGTACCGCTAGCGGGGATTACACAGATACGCAGTATTTT.

This chain uses TRBV2 with TRBJ1-2; the D gene is possibly TRBD1 (5 bases). The CDR3 contains 13 residues. Trimming cost V 7 bases and J 6 bases, with 15 bases left between them. Germline CDR1 SNHLY, CDR2 FYNNEI. CDR3 sequence: CASMPGMRDGYTF. CDR3 nucleotides: TGTGCCAGCATGCCAGGGATGAGGGATGGCTACACCTTC.

The rearrangement joins TRBV2 to TRBJ2-3, with D hard to call. Germline assignment: CDR1 SNHLY and CDR2 FYNNEI. CDR3 length: 14 amino acids. V lost 5 bases and J 2 bases, leaving 11 bases between the germline ends. The CDR3 nucleotides are TGTGCCAGCAGTCGCACGGTGCCCACAGATACGCAGTATTTT. Translated, it gives CASSRTVPTDTQYF.

This clone appeared a single time. The chain has TRBV18 and TRBJ1-4, with 8 bases identical to TRBD1. The CDR3 loop spans 15 amino acids. V dropped 3 bases and J dropped 5; count of bases not matched to a gene: 5. Germline V gives CDR1 KGHSH, CDR2 LQKENI. In DNA form, the CDR3 reads TGTGCCAGCTCACCCCAGACAGGGGAAAATGAAAAACTGTTTTTT. As protein: CASSPQTGENEKLFF.

This clone is a singleton in its sample. For the CDR3, the DNA is TGCGCCAGCAGTGAGGGACTTCTAGGGCAGCAGTACTTC. Translating it yields CASSEGLLGQQYF. The J gene is TRBJ2-7, the V gene TRBV10-2; tentative D call: TRBD2 (5 bases). V lost 2 bases and J lost 8, with 13 bases in between. This CDR3 contains 13 residues. CDR1 is WSHSY, CDR2 SAAADI, per germline.